What follows are 30 T cell receptor beta chains derived from one specimen sequenced in a study of blood T cell repertoires in COVID-19. Profiling relied on immunoSEQ multiplex PCR, and the TCRdb table lists in-frame clones only, not all of them. The table includes 300,000 to 400,000 clones, more than 90% detected once. The source material was PBMCs or T cells enriched from blood (not recorded which). These receptors came from a woman in her twenties or thirties who had been exposed to COVID-19.

This chain connects TRBV2 to TRBJ1-1, with D perhaps TRBD1 (5 bases). Between the trimmed V and J ends, which lost 6 bases and 6 bases, there was a span of 14 bases. CDR1 is SNHLY and CDR2 is FYNNEI in the germline V gene. The CDR3 is 13 residues long. CDR3 region: CASRDTGIAEAFF. The CDR3, as DNA: TGTGCCAGCAGGGACACAGGAATTGCTGAAGCTTTCTTT.

This chain connects TRBV7-9 to TRBJ2-6; D is undetermined. V was clipped by 2 bases and J by 0 bases, with 2 bases between them. The germline CDR1 and CDR2 sequences are SEHNR and FQNEAQ (reference sequence). There are 14 residues in the CDR3. The CDR3 bases are TGTGCCAGCAGCTTATACTCTGGGGCCAACGTCCTGACTTTC. Amino acids: CASSLYSGANVLTF.

The V and J genes are TRBV15 and TRBJ2-5; the match to TRBD2 covers 8 bases. V lost 0 bases and J lost 4; bases outside the gene matches: 7. The CDR3 is made up of 16 amino acids. CDR1 is LNHNV, CDR2 YYDKDF, per germline (reference sequence). The CDR3 protein is CATSRDPAGVGETQYF. DNA of the CDR3: TGTGCCACCAGCAGAGATCCAGCGGGGGTGGGAGAGACCCAGTACTTC. The full variable domain, its missing parts supplied by reference TRBV15 and TRBJ2-5, is DAMVIQNPRYQVTQFGKPVTLSCSQTLNHNVMYWYQQKSSQAPKLLFHYYDKDFNNEADTPDNFQSRRPNTSFCFLDIRSPGLGDTAMYLCATSRDPAGVGETQYFGPGTRLLVL.

This rearrangement joins TRBV11-2 to TRBJ2-5, with a tentative D call TRBD2 (6 bases). V dropped 1 base and J dropped 2 bases, with 8 bases sitting between them. This CDR3 is built from 14 residues. Germline CDR1 is SGHAT and CDR2 is FQNNGV. The CDR3 sequence: CASSLVGRQETQYF. In DNA form, the CDR3 reads TGTGCCAGCAGCTTAGTGGGGAGGCAAGAGACCCAGTACTTC.

The J gene is TRBJ2-1, the V gene TRBV7-9; 9 bases agree with TRBD1. V was pared by 5 bases and J by 1 base, with 9 bases of the junction left unmatched. CDR3 size: 17 residues. Germline V CDR1 and CDR2: SEHNR, FQNEAQ (reference sequence). The CDR3 loop reads CASSPLRQGGSYNEQFF. The DNA for the CDR3 is TGTGCCAGCAGCCCACTGCGACAGGGGGGATCCTACAATGAGCAGTTCTTC.

The rearrangement joins TRBV24-1 to TRBJ1-2; 7 nucleotides match TRBD1. The CDR3 contains 14 residues. Germline lookup yields CDR1 KGHDR and CDR2 SFDVKD. V lost 4 bases, J lost 7 bases, and 8 bases stayed unmatched. This chain's CDR3 is CATSDAGTDSGYTF. The CDR3 region has the DNA TGTGCCACCAGTGACGCTGGGACAGACAGTGGCTACACCTTC.

The chain links TRBV12-3 or TRBV12-4 to TRBJ1-5, with D hard to call. V was shortened by 3 bases and J by 10 bases, with 13 bases between the two germline ends. CDR3 length: 13 amino acids. CDR3 loop: CASSFREMSPQHF. CDR3 sequence (DNA): TGTGCCAGCAGTTTTCGGGAGATGAGCCCCCAGCATTTT.

The chain uses TRBV18 and TRBJ2-3; TRBD2 matches at 10 bases. CDR3 length equals 20 residues. Germline CDR1 and CDR2: KGHSH and LQKENI. V lost 6 bases, J lost 0 bases, and 18 bases stayed unmatched. The DNA for the CDR3 is TGTGCCAGCTCTAACCGATTCACTAGCGGGGCCGACCCTAGCACAGATACGCAGTATTTT. This encodes CASSNRFTSGADPSTDTQYF.

The table lists this clone with a few counts. V usage is TRBV6-5 and J usage is TRBJ2-3; 7 bases map to TRBD2. The CDR3 is 15 residues long. Unmatched junction bases numbered 8, after V lost 5 bases and J lost 3 bases. Germline CDR1 reads MNHEY; CDR2 reads SVGAGI. CDR3 in DNA: TGTGCCAGCAGTCTGTCTCGAGCGGGAACAGATACGCAGTATTTT. Amino acid sequence: CASSLSRAGTDTQYF.

This chain connects TRBV7-9 to TRBJ2-7; D is unresolved. The germline V gene has CDR1 SEHNR and CDR2 FQNEAQ (reference sequence). This CDR3 is built from 14 residues. V was trimmed by 2 bases and J by 2 bases, leaving 10 bases between them. The CDR3 DNA reads TGTGCCAGCAGCTTATTAGAGCCTCCCTACGAGCAGTACTTC. Protein: CASSLLEPPYEQYF.

The J gene is TRBJ2-1, the V gene TRBV5-1; TRBD2 aligns across 8 bases. V shed 4 bases, J shed 6 bases, and the junction held 6 bases outside the gene matches. The germline gives CDR1 SGHRS, CDR2 YFSETQ. The CDR3 totals 14 residues. CDR3 bases: TGCGCCAGCAGCCCGCCGACTAGCGCCAATGAGCAGTTCTTC. This codes for CASSPPTSANEQFF.

The chain carries TRBV6-5 and TRBJ1-5; 10 bases map to TRBD1. There are 14 residues in the CDR3. The trim removed 5 bases at V and 5 bases at J, leaving 3 bases unmatched. CDR1 is MNHEY and CDR2 is SVGAGI in the germline V gene. The CDR3 is CASSMDRGYQPQHF. DNA for the CDR3: TGTGCCAGCAGTATGGACAGGGGGTATCAGCCCCAGCATTTT.

V gene TRBV11-2 combines with J gene TRBJ1-4; 7 bases match TRBD1. Trimming cost V 6 bases and J 4 bases; bases outside gene matches: 11. There are 16 residues in the CDR3. The germline gives CDR1 SGHAT, CDR2 FQNNGV. In DNA, the CDR3 is TGTGCCAGCAGTAACGACAGGGAGGCTTATAATGAAAAACTGTTTTTT. This codes for CASSNDREAYNEKLFF.

V and J are TRBV10-3 and TRBJ2-1, with 14 bases lining up with TRBD2. Trimming removed 6 bases from V and 3 bases from J; junction bases left unmatched: 13. CDR1 is ENHRY and CDR2 is SYGVKD in the germline V gene. The CDR3 has 19 amino acids. CDR3 sequence (DNA): TGTGCCATCAGCGCCGGGACTAGCGGGGGCCGCGGGGTCTACAATGAGCAGTTCTTC. Translated, it gives CAISAGTSGGRGVYNEQFF.

The chain carries TRBV7-9 and TRBJ1-2; D is undetermined. The CDR3 spans 10 residues. V lost 5 bases and J 8 bases, leaving 6 bases between the germline ends. The germline V gene has CDR1 SEHNR and CDR2 FQNEAQ (reference sequence). For the CDR3, the DNA is TGTGCCAGCAGCCCGCGGGGCTACACCTTC. It encodes CASSPRGYTF.

This chain uses TRBV7-8 with TRBJ2-2, with unresolved D. Germline-derived CDR1 and CDR2 are SGHVS and FQNEAQ. The V and J ends lost 0 bases and 4 bases respectively, with 6 bases between them. The CDR3 is 14 residues long. In DNA form, the CDR3 reads TGTGCCAGCAGCTTAGCCGGGTTCACCGGGGAGCTGTTTTTT. This encodes CASSLAGFTGELFF.

The V gene is TRBV12-3 or TRBV12-4, the J gene TRBJ1-1; perhaps TRBD1 as D (6 bases). The CDR3 sequence is 13 residues long. The germline V and J ends were trimmed by 8 bases and 1 base, with 11 bases remaining between them. CDR3 region: CASQGQPNTEAFF. CDR3 DNA sequence: TGTGCCAGCCAGGGACAACCGAACACTGAAGCTTTCTTT.

The chain couples TRBV5-1 to TRBJ2-1; 9 positions match TRBD1. Trimming took 2 bases from V and 12 from J; bases not matched to a gene: 6. The CDR3 is 13 residues long. The germline CDR1 and CDR2 sequences are SGHRS and YFSETQ. The CDR3 region has the DNA TGCGCCAGCAGCTTCGACAGGGGGTTGATGCAGTTCTTC. Residues: CASSFDRGLMQFF.

The chain carries TRBV7-8 and TRBJ1-1; D possibly corresponds to TRBD1 (5 bases). Germline V gene sequence: CDR1 SGHVS, CDR2 FQNEAQ. V was pared by 5 bases and J by 1 base, with 20 bases between. The CDR3 totals 17 residues. The CDR3 loop reads CASSLSPQGGTNTEAFF. The CDR3 bases are TGTGCCAGCAGCCTTAGTCCCCAGGGAGGTACGAACACTGAAGCTTTCTTT.

This clone is a singleton in its sample. The chain carries TRBV9 and TRBJ2-3; 7 nucleotides align to TRBD1. Germline V gene data show CDR1 as SGDLS and CDR2 as YYNGEE. Trimming at V came to 0 bases and at J to 8 bases, leaving 18 bases not matched to a gene. The CDR3 contains 18 residues. This CDR3 is CASSVGKGTGARGSTQYF. For the CDR3, the DNA is TGTGCCAGCAGCGTAGGTAAAGGAACAGGGGCCCGGGGTAGTACGCAGTATTTT.

The chain links TRBV19 to TRBJ1-2; tentative D call: TRBD1 (6 bases). The CDR3 is made up of 13 amino acids. The germline CDR1 and CDR2 sequences are LNHDA and SQIVND (reference sequence). V was clipped by 3 bases and J by 4 bases, with 9 bases between them. The DNA of the CDR3 is TGTGCCAGTAGTATTGGACAGACCTATGGCTACACCTTC. Protein product: CASSIGQTYGYTF.

This chain links TRBV6-5 with TRBJ1-5; 8 positions agree with TRBD1. The CDR3 sequence is 15 residues long. The V segment lost 6 bases and the J segment 6 bases; nucleotides outside the gene matches: 10. CDR1 MNHEY and CDR2 SVGAGI come from the germline V gene. The chain's CDR3 is CASSAFRDRRQPQHF. The CDR3 DNA is TGTGCCAGCAGCGCCTTCCGGGACAGGCGTCAGCCCCAGCATTTT.

J is TRBJ1-2 and V is TRBV7-2, with D possibly matching TRBD1 (6 bases). The CDR3 consists of 15 residues. V dropped 5 bases and J dropped 8 bases, with 21 bases sitting between them. CDR1 is SGHTA, CDR2 FQGNSA, per germline. The chain's CDR3 is CASSVRGGPMGGYTF. The CDR3 region has the DNA TGTGCCAGCAGCGTTAGGGGGGGACCGATGGGCGGCTACACCTTC. Filled out from reference TRBV7-2 and TRBJ1-2, the complete variable domain reads GAGVSQSPSNKVTEKGKDVELRCDPISGHTALYWYRQSLGQGLEFLIYFQGNSAPDKSGLPSDRFSAERTGGSVSTLTIQRTQQEDSAVYLCASSVRGGPMGGYTFGSGTRLTVV.

The chain is built from TRBV7-2 and TRBJ2-1; the match to TRBD2 covers 13 bases. Unmatched junction bases numbered 5, after V lost 5 bases and J lost 4 bases. The CDR3 has 16 amino acids. Germline V gene data show CDR1 as SGHTA and CDR2 as FQGNSA. CDR3 in DNA: TGTGCCAGCAGCGGGACTAGCGGGGTAAAATACAATGAGCAGTTCTTC. It codes for CASSGTSGVKYNEQFF. The full variable domain, completed using reference TRBV7-2 and TRBJ2-1, is GAGVSQSPSNKVTEKGKDVELRCDPISGHTALYWYRQSLGQGLEFLIYFQGNSAPDKSGLPSDRFSAERTGGSVSTLTIQRTQQEDSAVYLCASSGTSGVKYNEQFFGPGTRLTVL.

This clone was picked up one time. The chain uses TRBV7-9 and TRBJ1-4, with TRBD1 matching over 7 bases. J was trimmed by 7 bases and V by 5 bases; bases with no gene match: 7. This CDR3 contains 14 residues. Germline CDR1 SEHNR, CDR2 FQNEAQ (reference sequence). The CDR3: CASSPQGKIEKLFF. For the CDR3, the DNA is TGTGCCAGCAGCCCACAGGGGAAAATTGAAAAACTGTTTTTT. Combining the CDR3 with reference TRBV7-9 and TRBJ1-4 gives the whole variable domain DTGVSQNPRHKITKRGQNVTFRCDPISEHNRLYWYRQTLGQGPEFLTYFQNEAQLEKSRLLSDRFSAERPKGSFSTLEIQRTEQGDSAMYLCASSPQGKIEKLFFGSGTQLSVL.

The chain uses TRBV19 and TRBJ1-2; D uncertain. CDR1 and CDR2 (germline): LNHDA, SQIVND (reference sequence). The CDR3 consists of 14 residues. The ends were cut back, 5 bases at V and 2 bases at J, with 12 bases in the middle. CDR3 residues: CASSPNPGNYGYTF. The CDR3 region has the DNA TGTGCCAGTAGTCCGAATCCGGGGAACTATGGCTACACCTTC.

The chain employs TRBV6-2 or TRBV6-3 and TRBJ1-5; 9 nucleotides match TRBD1. Trimming removed 5 bases from V and 3 bases from J; junction bases left unmatched: 5. CDR3 length: 15 residues. CDR1 and CDR2 (germline): MNHEY, SVGEGT. CDR3 nucleotides: TGTGCCAGCAGTAGCCGGGACAGGGTCAATCAGCCCCAGCATTTT. This codes for CASSSRDRVNQPQHF.

Turning to this clone: Germline is not matched at one junction end, which may reflect a read error. The chain links TRBV4-1 to TRBJ1-2; 7 positions match TRBD1. The CDR3 is made up of 12 amino acids. The germline gives CDR1 MGHRA, CDR2 YSYEKL. The CDR3 sequence is CASRQGGLGYTF. Here the CDR3 DNA reads TGCGCCAGCCGCCAGGGGGGTCTCGGCTACACCTTC.

This clone was seen just once. CDR3 residues: CASSQGRGRTPGNTIYF. CDR3 nucleotide sequence: TGCGCCAGCAGCCAAGGGAGGGGCAGAACCCCTGGAAACACCATATATTTT. J is TRBJ1-3 and V is TRBV4-1; the D gene is possibly TRBD1 (5 bases). Germline assignment: CDR1 MGHRA and CDR2 YSYEKL. Trimming left V 1 base short and J 2 bases short, with 15 bases between. This CDR3 region has 17 residues.

The J gene is TRBJ2-7, the V gene TRBV27; the D gene is possibly TRBD1 (6 bases). The V end lost 2 bases, the J end lost 3 bases, and 8 bases lay between the germline ends. The CDR3 covers 13 residues. The germline gives CDR1 MNHEY, CDR2 SMNVEV (reference sequence). The CDR3 DNA sequence: TGTGCCAGCAGTTTACAGGGGCTCTACGAGCAGTACTTC. Protein: CASSLQGLYEQYF.